This TCR beta chain was identified in a study of T cells in women clearing cervical HPV infection. About the research overall: Case blood was drawn a median roughly 150 days after lesion detection.

As regards this clone: The junction shows a germline mismatch at one end, possibly a read error. The missing CDR3 end, 3 residues past where the read stops, is filled in from the germline J gene. Within the sample, other DNA sequences also encode this same CDR3.

Method: immunoSEQ multiplex PCR; TCRdb's copy keeps in-frame clones and lacks some. The specimen's table records 35,000 to 45,000 clones. This CDR3 contains 13 residues. Germline V CDR1 and CDR2: SEHNR, FQNEAQ (reference sequence). The sequence was collected from a woman between 18 and 75 years old with a cervical HPV16 infection that either progressed to CIN3+ or cleared (not recorded which). Sequenced: blood buffy coat. The chain joins TRBV7-9 to TRBJ1-2; TRBD1 is a possible D gene (5 bases). CDR3 loop: CASSLRGNYGYTF. CDR3 bases read: TGTGCCAGCAGCTTGCGGGGGAATTATGGA.